This TCR beta chain was recovered during a study of blood T cell repertoires in COVID-19. From germline, CDR1 is SGHNT and CDR2 YENEEA. Unmatched junction bases numbered 8, after V lost 5 bases and J lost 4 bases. The CDR3 is 15 residues long. Authors' processing steps: Reference gene primers were amplified, and this amplification served to estimate nucleated cell counts. Sequencing used immunoSEQ multiplex PCR; TCRdb keeps in-frame clones, though not all of them. Clonal size and the V and J genes are those of that table, whereas D and trimming came from the DNA. This table holds 100,000 to 120,000 clones, approximately 85% found once.

The TCR originated in a woman between 55 and 75 years old with acute or convalescent COVID-19. The chain couples TRBV11-3 to TRBJ2-3, with 8 bases identical to TRBD1. The sequenced material came from peripheral blood. CDR3 region: CASSPGTGWADTQYF. As DNA, the CDR3 is TGTGCCAGCAGCCCCGGGACAGGATGGGCAGATACGCAGTATTTT. Looking up the rest from reference TRBV11-3 and TRBJ2-3 gives the full variable domain: EAGVVQSPRYKIIEKKQPVAFWCNPISGHNTLYWYLQNLGQGPELLIRYENEEAVDDSQLPKDRFSAERLKGVDSTLKIQPAELGDSAVYLCASSPGTGWADTQYFGPGTRLTVL.